The 14 T cell receptor beta chains reported below all come from one sample, sequenced in a study of T cell responses to AZD1222 COVID-19 vaccine (dated by TCRdb to about 2021). This specimen's time point label, interpreted: about 28 days (+/-7) after the second vaccine dose. The library was obtained by the immunoSEQ multiplex PCR assay. TCRdb retrieved this table from immuneACCESS and kept in-frame rearrangements only. Not all clones are present; in checked studies, unresolved V genes account for under half, and no reason is known for the remainder. In this sample the table shows 150,000 to 200,000 clones, about 92% of which occur a single time. The ten most abundant clones make up 0.9% to 1.2% of the sample. Sample: peripheral blood, taken 28 days after the second AZD1222 dose. The receptors were gathered from an adult who received the AZD1222 COVID-19 vaccine.

V is TRBV7-3 and J is TRBJ2-1, with D perhaps matching TRBD2 (7 bases). Germline values: CDR1 SGHTA, CDR2 FQGTGA. The V end was cut by 1 base, the J end by 2 bases, with 21 bases between. The CDR3 sequence is 19 residues long. The DNA of the CDR3 is TGTGCCAGCAGCTTAATTGGGAATTCGGCGGGGGCTCCCTACAATGAGCAGTTCTTC. It yields the protein CASSLIGNSAGAPYNEQFF.

The chain couples TRBV15 to TRBJ2-1; D might be TRBD1 or TRBD2, each matching 5 bases. The CDR3 totals 11 residues. Germline-derived CDR1 and CDR2 are LNHNV and YYDKDF (reference sequence). V lost 11 bases and J 7 bases, leaving 12 bases between the germline ends. CDR3 amino acids: CAVSEGNEQFF. The CDR3 DNA follows: TGTGCCGTCAGCGAGGGGAATGAGCAGTTCTTC.

The CDR3: CSASRQGANYGYTF. The CDR3, as DNA: TGCAGTGCTAGTAGACAGGGGGCTAACTATGGCTACACCTTC. The rearrangement joins TRBV20-1 to TRBJ1-2; 9 bases are a match to TRBD1. V shed 3 bases, J shed 0 bases, and the junction held 2 bases outside the gene matches. The germline CDR1 and CDR2 sequences are DFQATT and SNEGSKA (reference sequence). CDR3 size: 14 residues.

J is TRBJ2-1 and V is TRBV3-1 (or the pseudogene TRBV3-2), with D perhaps matching TRBD1 (6 bases). Germline CDR1 LGHDT, CDR2 YNNKEL (reference sequence). The V end was cut by 0 bases, the J end by 1 base, with 13 bases between. The CDR3 totals 17 residues. The CDR3: CASSQDLRGSSYNEQFF. As DNA, the CDR3 is TGTGCCAGCAGCCAAGATTTGAGGGGGTCGTCCTACAATGAGCAGTTCTTC.

This clone was seen once. The V call is TRBV11-1, the J call TRBJ2-3; D not certain. CDR3 size: 14 residues. V dropped 6 bases and J dropped 4 bases, with 14 bases sitting between them. Germline V gene lookup returns CDR1 SGHAT and CDR2 FQDESV (reference sequence). This chain's CDR3 is CASRPETTPDTQYF. CDR3 DNA: TGTGCCAGCAGGCCCGAGACGACGCCAGATACGCAGTATTTT.

V and J are TRBV7-9 and TRBJ2-3; D possibly corresponds to TRBD2 (6 bases). This CDR3 spans 15 amino acids. Germline assignment: CDR1 SEHNR and CDR2 FQNEAQ (reference sequence). Trimming stripped 5 bases from V and 2 bases from J, with 14 bases between. CDR3 sequence (DNA): TGTGCCAGCAGCATCCAGCGGGCTGTCACAGATACGCAGTATTTT. It translates to CASSIQRAVTDTQYF.

This clone has a single count. The chain combines TRBV24-1 with TRBJ2-4; 10 bases align to TRBD1. Germline CDR1 is KGHDR and CDR2 is SFDVKD. Unmatched junction bases numbered 10, after V lost 9 bases and J lost 3 bases. This CDR3 contains 16 residues. Here the CDR3 DNA reads TGTGCCACCTCTTCAGGGACAGGGGAGGACAAAAACATTCAGTACTTC. Residues: CATSSGTGEDKNIQYF.

This chain links TRBV10-2 with TRBJ1-2, with unresolved D. V lost 3 bases and J lost 0, with 8 bases in between. CDR1 and CDR2 from the germline V gene are WSHSY and SAAADI. CDR3 length: 14 residues. The CDR3 DNA is TGCGCCAGCAGTGACGGCGCCTCTAACTATGGCTACACCTTC. Its protein is CASSDGASNYGYTF.

CDR3 protein: CATSGRPNTEAFF. For the CDR3, the DNA is TGTGCCACCAGCGGCAGGCCAAACACTGAAGCTTTCTTT. The V and J genes are TRBV15 and TRBJ1-1; no firm D call. The CDR3 contains 13 residues. Germline V CDR1 and CDR2: LNHNV, YYDKDF (reference sequence). V lost 5 bases, J lost 2 bases, and 9 bases lay in between.

The V gene is TRBV7-3, the J gene TRBJ2-3; 8 positions match TRBD1. With V trimmed by 2 bases and J by 1 base, 5 bases remained unmatched. The CDR3 is 16 residues long. Germline values: CDR1 SGHTA, CDR2 FQGTGA. The CDR3 sequence: CASSLGTGGGTDTQYF. In nucleotides, the CDR3 is TGTGCCAGCAGCTTAGGGACAGGCGGCGGCACAGATACGCAGTATTTT.

The V call is TRBV4-1, the J call TRBJ1-1, with 7 bases aligning to TRBD1. This CDR3 spans 15 amino acids. Unmatched junction bases numbered 5, after V lost 3 bases and J lost 1 base. Germline lookup yields CDR1 MGHRA and CDR2 YSYEKL. The CDR3 DNA reads as TGCGCCAGCAGCCATCTACAGGGGAAGAACACTGAAGCTTTCTTT. Amino acid sequence: CASSHLQGKNTEAFF.

This chain links TRBV2 with TRBJ1-4; D gene uncertain. The CDR3 contains 15 residues. CDR1 SNHLY and CDR2 FYNNEI come from the germline V gene. Trimming cost V 8 bases and J 0 bases, with 13 bases left between them. In nucleotides, the CDR3 is TGTGCCAGCTCCATTGACGGTGCAACTAATGAAAAACTGTTTTTT. This codes for CASSIDGATNEKLFF.

The V and J genes are TRBV28 and TRBJ1-4; D remains unclear. V lost 5 bases and J 6 bases, leaving 7 bases between the germline ends. The CDR3 runs 12 residues. Looked up from germline, CDR1 is MDHEN and CDR2 is SYDVKM. The CDR3 nucleotides read TGTGCCAGCAGTCCCTTGGATGAAAAACTGTTTTTT. Protein sequence: CASSPLDEKLFF.

This clone has a single count. This rearrangement joins TRBV11-2 to TRBJ1-1; D unclear. The CDR3 is made up of 10 amino acids. V was clipped by 5 bases and J by 11 bases, with 9 bases between them. Germline values: CDR1 SGHAT, CDR2 FQNNGV. The CDR3 DNA reads TGTGCCAGCAGCGTCCCGGAGGCTTTCTTT. This encodes CASSVPEAFF.